This TCR beta chain was observed in a study of T-cell reconstitution after alpha-beta-depleted transplantation in children. V dropped 4 bases and J dropped 0 bases, with 1 base sitting between them. CDR1 and CDR2 (germline): ENHRY, SYGVKD. The CDR3 covers 12 residues. Construction of the TCRbeta library involved unique molecular identifiers. TCRdb independently ran MiXCR on the PCR reads; one entry per CDR3 protein. This sample has just under 550,000 distinct CDR3 sequences, with around 18% found just once. V is TRBV10-3 and J is TRBJ2-1; no clear D. The clonotype comes from a human donor who donated a stem cell graft to a child with acute lymphoblastic leukemia. The sequencing here drew on PBMCs from the stem cell graft donor, taken from the stem cell graft. The CDR3 nucleotides read TGTGCCATCAGTGCCTCCTACAATGAGCAGTTCTTC. It translates to CAISASYNEQFF.